The rows below give T cell receptor beta chains drawn from one sample of a study of CXCR3-negative and CXCR3-positive naive CD8 T cells. TCRdb re-analyzed the 5' RACE reads; it lists each CDR3 protein once, without DNA. The listing records tens of thousands of distinct CDR3 sequences. The sequenced sample consisted of naive CXCR3+ CD8+ T cells from blood. Every receptor here comes from a human donor in good health. Some clones in this sample may be carry-over from other donors' samples. Both conserved end residues are part of each CDR3.

TRBJ1-2 TRBV7-6 CASTPTRGNYGYTF
TRBJ2-1 TRBV5-6 CARLGRFGSYNEQFF
TRBJ2-7 TRBV28 CASSLSLTGYEQYF
TRBJ2-7 TRBV6-5 CASSAYRDKFYEQYF
TRBJ2-5 TRBV7-8 CASSLAGGTQETQYF
TRBJ2-3 TRBV4-3 CASSQDRQLAGRDTQYF
TRBJ2-3 TRBV27 CASSPTPFTQYF
TRBJ2-1 TRBV7-9 CASSPGTGDYNEQFF
TRBJ1-4 TRBV5-5 CASSPVNEEKLFF
TRBJ2-7 TRBV27 CASSVQGLPYEQYF
TRBJ2-1 TRBV6-2/TRBV6-3 CASSDDGLAGYNKQFF
TRBJ2-1 TRBV7-9 CASSGGPYNEQFF
TRBJ1-2 TRBV20-1 CSASMAPQNYGYTF
TRBJ1-1 TRBV19 CASTRSEGGREGFEAFF
TRBJ2-7 TRBV6-6 CASSRVPYEQYF
TRBJ2-5 TRBV7-3 CASSVTDQETQYF
TRBJ2-6 TRBV27 CASSLLDRGSPGANVLTF
TRBJ2-3 TRBV13 CASSPSTGADTQYF
TRBJ1-5 TRBV7-2 CASSLSTNQPQHF
TRBJ2-3 TRBV10-3 CAISDGGTDTQYF
TRBJ1-1 TRBV6-5 CASCLALNLETEAFF
TRBJ2-6 TRBV7-8 CASSFHRGGDSGANVLTF
TRBJ2-7 TRBV7-9 CASSLTGEYEQYF
TRBJ2-7 TRBV12-3/TRBV12-4 CASSTGTHTEQYF
TRBJ2-7 TRBV6-1 CASSEAEAGAYEQYF
TRBJ2-2 TRBV7-2 CASSEVSGGELFF
TRBJ2-1 TRBV7-8 CASRPSGGYNEQFF
TRBJ2-1 TRBV5-5 CASRPDGSSYNEQFF
TRBJ2-1 TRBV13 CASSPWTSGSYNEQFF
TRBJ2-7 TRBV3-1 CASSHSGPYEQYF
TRBJ2-2 TRBV6-4 CASSPDGANTGELFF
TRBJ1-1 TRBV7-9 CASSPWDRTNAFF
TRBJ1-1 TRBV7-2 CASSSPTGAMRSTEAFF
TRBJ2-7 TRBV21-1 CASSKWKGRITYEQYF
TRBJ2-5 TRBV7-3 CASSLGGTSGETQYF
TRBJ2-7 TRBV7-9 CASSFTPGQGDYEQYF
TRBJ2-1 TRBV5-1 CASSLSSLADNEQFF
TRBJ2-1 TRBV6-5 CASSYPPRGTGESNEQFF
TRBJ2-7 TRBV7-3 CASSLTSRSEQYF
TRBJ2-1 TRBV20-1 CSASELAGVSNEQFF
TRBJ2-1 TRBV28 CASNQYVKRGRDEQFF
TRBJ2-5 TRBV13 CASSPSLGEYQETQYF
TRBJ1-5 TRBV6-1 CASSAGGDQPQHF
TRBJ2-2 TRBV7-3 CASSLTGIAGDTGELFF
TRBJ2-1 TRBV28 CASSSLRQGNDNEQFF
TRBJ2-7 TRBV4-1 CASSQVLGVFQVQYF
TRBJ2-3 TRBV4-3 CASSQTGTGDTQYF
TRBJ2-1 TRBV7-2 CASSLAAGPYNEQFF
TRBJ1-1 TRBV29-1 CSVVGDNTEAFF
TRBJ1-3 TRBV29-1 CSVATGPGNTIYF
TRBJ2-7 TRBV29-1 CSVALATPYEQYF
TRBJ2-2 TRBV7-9 CASSPGVPNTGELFF
TRBJ2-1 TRBV29-1 CSVGLAGNYNEQFF
TRBJ2-5 TRBV12-3/TRBV12-4 CASSSGRWPYF
TRBJ2-3 TRBV6-6 CASSSLGGTSTDTQYF